This T cell receptor beta chain was sequenced during a study of breast tumors, draining lymph nodes, adjacent tissues. The study's findings and limits: Tumor repertoires ranked between lymph nodes and nontumor tissue in diversity, with V and J gene preferences. The lymph node origin of tumor T cells was framed as consistent with a hypothesis, not demonstrated. Compared with basal-like, luminal-like tumors shared significantly more repertoire with nontumor tissue. Most tumor T cells seemingly derive from lymph node, then expand in tumor.

In regard to this clonotype: Its antigen is unidentified.

Axillary draining lymph nodes of breast cancer patients supplied the node samples. TCRdb independently ran MiXCR on the multiplex PCR reads; one entry per CDR3 protein. The table records approximately 230,000 distinct CDR3 sequences, 34% of them present only once. Germline V gene lookup returns CDR1 SGHVS and CDR2 FQNEAQ. Trimming took off 5 bases at V and 6 bases at J, with 15 bases between the two ends. This CDR3 has 14 amino acids. The sequence was obtained from a female donor with breast cancer. Some clones in this sample may be carry-over from other donors' samples. The gene calls are TRBV7-8 and TRBJ2-3; D remains unclear. Sequences were obtained from axillary lymph node tissue. CDR3: CASSPTGVGDTQYF. CDR3 in DNA: TGTGCCAGCAGCCCTACTGGGGTGGGGGATACGCAGTATTTT. The entire variable domain, with the rest obtained from reference TRBV7-8 and TRBJ2-3, is as follows: GAGVSQSPRYKVAKRGQDVALRCDPISGHVSLFWYQQALGQGPEFLTYFQNEAQLDKSGLPSDRFFAERPEGSVSTLKIQRTQQEDSAVYLCASSPTGVGDTQYFGPGTRLTVL.